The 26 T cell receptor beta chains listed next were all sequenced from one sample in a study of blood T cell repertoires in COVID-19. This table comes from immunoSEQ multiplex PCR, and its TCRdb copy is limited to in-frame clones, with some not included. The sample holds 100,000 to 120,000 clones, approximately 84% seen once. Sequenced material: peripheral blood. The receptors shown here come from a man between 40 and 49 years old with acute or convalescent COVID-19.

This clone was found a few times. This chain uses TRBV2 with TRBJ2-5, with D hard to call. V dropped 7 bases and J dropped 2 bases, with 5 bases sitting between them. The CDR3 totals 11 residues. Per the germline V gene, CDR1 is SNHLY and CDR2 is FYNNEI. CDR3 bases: TGTGCCAGCACACAGCAAGAGACCCAGTACTTC. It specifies CASTQQETQYF.

The DNA of the CDR3 is TGTGCCAGCAGTTACTCTCGGACTAGCGGGGGAGCCACAGATACGCAGTATTTT. As protein: CASSYSRTSGGATDTQYF. The chain has TRBV6-2 or TRBV6-3 and TRBJ2-3; 13 positions match TRBD2. Per the germline V gene, CDR1 is MNHEY and CDR2 is SVGEGT. Trimming removed 0 bases from V and 2 bases from J; junction bases left unmatched: 5. The CDR3 is 18 amino acids.

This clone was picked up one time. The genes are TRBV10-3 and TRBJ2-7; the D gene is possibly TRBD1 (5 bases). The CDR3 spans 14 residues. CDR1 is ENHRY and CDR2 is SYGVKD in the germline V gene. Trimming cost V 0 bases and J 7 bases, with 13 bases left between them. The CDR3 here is CAISESGQGGEQYF. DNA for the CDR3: TGTGCCATCAGTGAGTCCGGGCAGGGCGGAGAGCAGTACTTC.

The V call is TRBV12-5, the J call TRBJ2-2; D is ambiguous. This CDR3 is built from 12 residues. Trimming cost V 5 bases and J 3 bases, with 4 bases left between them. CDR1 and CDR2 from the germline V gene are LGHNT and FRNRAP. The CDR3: CASGPDTGELFF. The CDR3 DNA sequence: TGTGCTAGTGGTCCGGACACCGGGGAGCTGTTTTTT.

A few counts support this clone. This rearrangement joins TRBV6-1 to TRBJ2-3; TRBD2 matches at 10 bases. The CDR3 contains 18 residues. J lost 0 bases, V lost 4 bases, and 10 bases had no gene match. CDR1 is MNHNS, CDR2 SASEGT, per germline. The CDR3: CASSGAPSGGPSTDTQYF. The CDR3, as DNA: TGTGCCAGCAGTGGGGCTCCTAGCGGGGGCCCTAGCACAGATACGCAGTATTTT.

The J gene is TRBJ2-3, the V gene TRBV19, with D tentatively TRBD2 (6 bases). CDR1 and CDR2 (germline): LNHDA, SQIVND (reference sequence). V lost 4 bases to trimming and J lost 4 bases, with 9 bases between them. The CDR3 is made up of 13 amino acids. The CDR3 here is CASSTGLPDTQYF. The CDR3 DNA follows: TGTGCCAGTAGTACGGGACTGCCAGATACGCAGTATTTT.

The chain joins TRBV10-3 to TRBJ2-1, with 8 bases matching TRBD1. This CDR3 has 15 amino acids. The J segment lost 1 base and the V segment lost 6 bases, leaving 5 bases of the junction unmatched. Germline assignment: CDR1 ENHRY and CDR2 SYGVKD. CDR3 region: CAISSQGESYNEQFF. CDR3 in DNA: TGTGCCATCAGCTCACAGGGGGAATCCTACAATGAGCAGTTCTTC.

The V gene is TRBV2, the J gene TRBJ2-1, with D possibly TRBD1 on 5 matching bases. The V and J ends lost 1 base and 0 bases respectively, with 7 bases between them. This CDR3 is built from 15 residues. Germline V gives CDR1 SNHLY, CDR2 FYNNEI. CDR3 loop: CASSEDRYSYNEQFF. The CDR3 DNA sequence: TGTGCCAGCAGTGAAGACAGGTACTCCTACAATGAGCAGTTCTTC.

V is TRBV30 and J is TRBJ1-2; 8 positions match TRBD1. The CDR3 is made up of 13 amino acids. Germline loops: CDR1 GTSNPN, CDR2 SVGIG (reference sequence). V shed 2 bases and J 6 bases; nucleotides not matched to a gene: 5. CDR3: CAWSPGGNNGYTF. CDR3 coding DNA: TGTGCCTGGAGTCCAGGGGGCAACAATGGCTACACCTTC.

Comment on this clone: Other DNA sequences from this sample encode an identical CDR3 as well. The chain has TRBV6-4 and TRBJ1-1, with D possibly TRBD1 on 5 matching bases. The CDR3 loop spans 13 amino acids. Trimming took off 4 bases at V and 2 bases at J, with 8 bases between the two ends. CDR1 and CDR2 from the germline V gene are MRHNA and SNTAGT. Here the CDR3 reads CASSVDRNTEAFF. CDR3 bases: TGTGCCAGCAGTGTCGACAGAAACACTGAAGCTTTCTTT.

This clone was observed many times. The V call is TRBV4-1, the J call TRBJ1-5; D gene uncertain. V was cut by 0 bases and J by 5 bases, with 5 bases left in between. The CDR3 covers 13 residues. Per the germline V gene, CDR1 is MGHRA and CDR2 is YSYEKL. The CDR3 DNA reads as TGCGCCAGCAGCCAAGAGAGGGATCAGCCCCAGCATTTT. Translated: CASSQERDQPQHF.

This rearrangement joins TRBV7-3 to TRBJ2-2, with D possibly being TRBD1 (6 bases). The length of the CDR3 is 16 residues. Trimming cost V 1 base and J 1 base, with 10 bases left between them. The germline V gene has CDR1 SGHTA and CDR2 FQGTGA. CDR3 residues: CASSLIGQRNTGELFF. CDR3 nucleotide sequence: TGTGCCAGCAGCTTAATAGGACAGCGGAACACCGGGGAGCTGTTTTTT.

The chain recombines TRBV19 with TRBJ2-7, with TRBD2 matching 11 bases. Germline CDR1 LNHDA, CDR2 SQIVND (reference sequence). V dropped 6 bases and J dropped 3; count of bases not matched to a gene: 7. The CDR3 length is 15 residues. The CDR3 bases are TGTGCCAGTAGCCGAGGACTAGCGGGTGACTACGAGCAGTACTTC. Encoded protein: CASSRGLAGDYEQYF.

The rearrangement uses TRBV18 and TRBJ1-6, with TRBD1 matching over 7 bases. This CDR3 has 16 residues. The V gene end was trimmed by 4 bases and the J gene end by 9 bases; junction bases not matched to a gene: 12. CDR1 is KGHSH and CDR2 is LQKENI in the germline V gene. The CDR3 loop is CASSRETGKDGSPLHF. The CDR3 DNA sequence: TGTGCCAGCTCACGGGAGACAGGGAAGGATGGTTCACCCCTCCACTTT. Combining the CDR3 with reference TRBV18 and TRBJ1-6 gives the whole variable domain NAGVMQNPRHLVRRRGQEARLRCSPMKGHSHVYWYRQLPEEGLKFMVYLQKENIIDESGMPKERFSAEFPKEGPSILRIQQVVRGDSAAYFCASSRETGKDGSPLHFGNGTRLTVT.

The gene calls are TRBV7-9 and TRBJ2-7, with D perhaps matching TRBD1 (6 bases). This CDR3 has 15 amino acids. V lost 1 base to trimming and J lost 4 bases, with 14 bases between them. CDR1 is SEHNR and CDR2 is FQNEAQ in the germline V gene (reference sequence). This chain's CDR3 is CASSLVAGVPYEQYF. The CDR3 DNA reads TGTGCCAGCAGCTTAGTAGCAGGGGTTCCTTACGAGCAGTACTTC.

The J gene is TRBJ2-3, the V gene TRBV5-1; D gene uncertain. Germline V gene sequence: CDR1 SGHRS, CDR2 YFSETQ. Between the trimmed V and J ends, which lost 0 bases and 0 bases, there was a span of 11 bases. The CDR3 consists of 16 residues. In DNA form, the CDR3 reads TGCGCCAGCAGCTTGGCTGGCCGCTCTAGCACAGATACGCAGTATTTT. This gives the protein CASSLAGRSSTDTQYF.

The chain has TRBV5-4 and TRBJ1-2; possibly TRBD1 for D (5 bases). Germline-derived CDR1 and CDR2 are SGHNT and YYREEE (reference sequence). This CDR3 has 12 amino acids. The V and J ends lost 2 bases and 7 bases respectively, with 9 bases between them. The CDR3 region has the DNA TGTGCCAGCAGCTTTTCAACAGGTGGCTACACCTTC. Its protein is CASSFSTGGYTF.

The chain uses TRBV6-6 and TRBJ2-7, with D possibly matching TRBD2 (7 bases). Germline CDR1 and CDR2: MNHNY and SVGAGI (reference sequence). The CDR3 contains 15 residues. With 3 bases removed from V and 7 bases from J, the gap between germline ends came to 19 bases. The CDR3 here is CASSYSGGQPYEQYF. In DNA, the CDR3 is TGTGCCAGCAGTTATTCGGGGGGCCAACCTTATGAGCAGTACTTC.

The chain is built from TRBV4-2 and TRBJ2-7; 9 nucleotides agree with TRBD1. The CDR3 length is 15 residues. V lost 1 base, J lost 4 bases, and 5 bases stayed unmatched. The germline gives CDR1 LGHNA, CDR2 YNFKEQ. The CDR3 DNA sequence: TGTGCCAGCAGCCAAGGAGGGACAGGGTTATACGAGCAGTACTTC. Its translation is CASSQGGTGLYEQYF.

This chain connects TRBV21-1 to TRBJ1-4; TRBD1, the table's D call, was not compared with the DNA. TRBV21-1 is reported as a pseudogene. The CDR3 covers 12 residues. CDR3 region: CASSKNGDTLFF. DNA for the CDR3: TGTGCCAGCAGCAAGAATGGGGACACGCTGTTTTTT.

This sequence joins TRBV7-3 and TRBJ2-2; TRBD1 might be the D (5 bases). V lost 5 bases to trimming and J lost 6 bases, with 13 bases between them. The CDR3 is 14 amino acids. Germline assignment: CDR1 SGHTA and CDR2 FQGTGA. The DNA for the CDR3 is TGTGCCAGCAGCGTCCCAGGGCCCTCCGGGGAGCTGTTTTTT. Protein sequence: CASSVPGPSGELFF. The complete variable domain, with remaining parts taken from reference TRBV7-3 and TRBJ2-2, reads GAGVSQTPSNKVTEKGKYVELRCDPISGHTALYWYRQSLGQGPEFLIYFQGTGAADDSGLPNDRFFAVRPEGSVSTLKIQRTERGDSAVYLCASSVPGPSGELFFGEGSRLTVL.

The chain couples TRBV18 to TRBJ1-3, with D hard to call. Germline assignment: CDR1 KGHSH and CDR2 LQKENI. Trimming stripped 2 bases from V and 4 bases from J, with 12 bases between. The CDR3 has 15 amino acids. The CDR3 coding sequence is TGTGCCAGCTCACCATCCCAGGCCCCCGGAAACACCATATATTTT. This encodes CASSPSQAPGNTIYF.

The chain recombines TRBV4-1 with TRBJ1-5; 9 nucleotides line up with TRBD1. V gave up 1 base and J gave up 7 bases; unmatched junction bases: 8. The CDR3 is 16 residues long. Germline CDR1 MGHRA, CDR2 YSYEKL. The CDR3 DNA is TGCGCCAGCAGCCAAGTGGGGACAGGGACAGTCCAGCCCCAGCATTTT. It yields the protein CASSQVGTGTVQPQHF.

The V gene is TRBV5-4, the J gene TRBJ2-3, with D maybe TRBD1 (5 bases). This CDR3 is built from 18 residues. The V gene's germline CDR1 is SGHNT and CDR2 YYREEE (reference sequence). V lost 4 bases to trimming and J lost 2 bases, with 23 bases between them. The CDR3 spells CASSLDNLPPYPTDTQYF. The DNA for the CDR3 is TGTGCCAGCAGCCTGGACAATCTCCCACCGTACCCCACAGATACGCAGTATTTT.

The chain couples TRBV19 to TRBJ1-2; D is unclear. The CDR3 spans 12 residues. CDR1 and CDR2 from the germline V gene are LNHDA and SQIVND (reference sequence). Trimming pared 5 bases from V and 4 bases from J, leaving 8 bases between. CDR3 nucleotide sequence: TGTGCCAGTAGTGAGGCAACCTATGGCTACACCTTC. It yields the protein CASSEATYGYTF.

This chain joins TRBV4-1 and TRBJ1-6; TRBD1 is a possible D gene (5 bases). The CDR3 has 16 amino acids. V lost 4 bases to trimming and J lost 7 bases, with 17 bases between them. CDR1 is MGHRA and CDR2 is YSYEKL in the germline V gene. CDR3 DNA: TGCGCCAGCAGCCCAGTAGTTGGGGCGCGCAATTCACCCCTCCACTTT. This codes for CASSPVVGARNSPLHF.